The sequence of this T cell receptor beta chain was determined in a study of T cell responses to AZD1222 COVID-19 vaccine. Notes on the study in general: Spike was spanned by vaccine-associated CD4 TCRs, which were dominant at 160-218 and 743-854. Donors were largely white British and mainly female; clonal diversity was possibly underestimated. Close to half of all spike-specific TCRs reportedly target regions of the variants that are unmutated.

The CDR3 has 14 amino acids. The germline gives CDR1 SGDLS, CDR2 YYNGEE. The V end was cut by 0 bases, the J end by 1 base, with 7 bases between. A word on this clone: Its antigen is undetermined.

Sequenced by immunoSEQ multiplex PCR; TCRdb stores in-frame clones only, minus some. This sample has approximately 110,000 clones; 88% occur once, and the top ten carry under 4.5%. This sample comprised peripheral blood, obtained on day 0 of AZD1222 vaccination. The sequence was collected from an adult in good health. The V gene is TRBV9, the J gene TRBJ2-5, with D perhaps matching TRBD1 or TRBD2 (5 bases each). The CDR3 here is CASSVAGPQETQYF. CDR3 nucleotides: TGTGCCAGCAGCGTAGCGGGGCCCCAAGAGACCCAGTACTTC.